This TCR beta chain stems from a study of cytomegalovirus exposure and HLA in healthy donors. Study results and limitations: With later analysis, a missense DCLRE1C variant became linked to TCR beta V- and J-gene trimming.

Remarks on this clone: Its antigen is still unknown.

Trimming at V came to 6 bases and at J to 12 bases, leaving 4 bases not matched to a gene. The CDR3 is 11 residues long. Germline V gene data show CDR1 as SNHLY and CDR2 as FYNNEI. PCR involved 60 Vbeta and 13 Jbeta primers. Produced via immunoSEQ multiplex PCR; TCRdb's table is partial and in-frame only. The table gives some 60,000 clones; the top ten clones make up almost 4% of it. The specimen was PBMCs. This chain connects TRBV2 to TRBJ2-1; TRBD2 matches 8 bases. The TCR originated in a male donor in good health and CMV-seronegative. CDR3 region: CASSPSGGQFF. In nucleotides, the CDR3 is TGTGCCAGCAGCCCGAGCGGGGGGCAGTTCTTC.